The TCR beta chain described here comes from a study of radiation and T cells in renal cell carcinoma. At the level of the study: Nephrectomy followed 15 Gy stereotactic body radiation by 4 weeks.

With 6 bases removed from V and 6 bases from J, the gap between germline ends came to 14 bases. Germline CDR1 is MNHEY and CDR2 is SVGAGI. The CDR3 is 14 residues long. In its sample, this clone was seen once. Its antigen is undetermined. Time point defined: blood 2 weeks post-SBRT. Treatment indicated: 15 Gy SBRT to primary tumor, nephrectomy 4 weeks later. The tumor was a clear cell renal cell carcinoma. TCRdb keeps only in-frame clones here, not all; method: immunoSEQ multiplex PCR. The sample includes some 120,000 clones, about 81% of them seen just once. Study observations and caveats: From baseline, blood top tumor clonotypes peaked at 2 weeks post-radiation. Baseline intratumoral clonotype presence is unknown without pretreatment biopsies.

The sample here was blood, taken from a patient whose treatment included radiotherapy and nephrectomy. The rearrangement links TRBV6-5 to TRBJ2-2; no clear D. The clonotype comes from a woman in her fifties or sixties with renal cell carcinoma. The CDR3 DNA reads as TGTGCCAGCAGCCAGTCTAGGAATTCCGGGGAGCTGTTTTTT. Protein sequence: CASSQSRNSGELFF.